This T cell receptor (beta chain) emerged from a study of blood T cells in healthy people across ages (dated by TCRdb to between 2015 and 2017). Broadly, across the study: In model experiments, template switching captured roughly one uniquely barcoded TCR beta cDNA molecule for every two T cells. To track age-related changes in TCR beta repertoire diversity, the study relied on deep sequencing normalized with unique cDNA molecular identifiers. Four age groups were formed from the donors: young (average about 17 years), middle-aged (around 37), aged (roughly 59) and long-lived (approximately 78). To avoid experimental bias, donors of different ages were randomly spread across the sequencing lanes. For two donors (one aged 18 to 29 and one aged 80 or older), the study analyzed two additional independent replicas of 1 million unique cDNA reads from the same blood draw. The paper as a whole reports these results and caveats: A strong correlation was found between observed TCR beta diversity and the percentage of naive T cells measured by flow cytometry. Compared with the aged group, the long-lived group had more naive CD4+ T cells, fewer expanded clones and increased TCR diversity, suggesting age selection. Bulk unsorted PBMC profiling prevented conclusive comparison of naive and antigen-experienced compartments. As age increased, observed TCR beta diversity per million T cells dropped in a roughly linear way, and a significant reduction was already evident by age 40. Because donor CMV infection status was unknown, age-related changes in expanded clonotypes were potentially confounded. Estimates of total diversity from one million sequenced T cells were regarded as lower bounds and underestimates.

Systemically healthy Caucasian individuals from Russia, approximately 39 in total and aged roughly 6 to 95 years, were included as donors. Each donor gave around 9.8 milliliters of peripheral blood, collected into EDTA-treated Vacutainer tubes. PBMCs were isolated by Ficoll-Paque density-gradient centrifugation, with at least 7 million obtained per sample. Total RNA was extracted from PBMCs with Trizol reagent, with at least 5.5 micrograms obtained per sample. For every donor, flow cytometry on a PBMC aliquot measured the percentage of naive CD45RAhigh/CD27high T cells. The library was produced with 5' RACE. The instrument given in TCRdb is Illumina HiSeq 2500. A second roughly 6 to 11 cycle PCR used a sample-barcoded 5' primer and a J-beta primer mix. A template-switch 5' adaptor carrying 12 random nucleotides introduced a unique molecular identifier onto each TCR beta cDNA molecule. Each sample yielded at least 2.5 million CDR3-containing paired-end reads. First-strand cDNA was synthesized from all RNA with the Mint cDNA synthesis kit, primed by a TRBC-specific oligonucleotide. Following uracil-DNA glycosylase treatment, a first 18-cycle PCR with universal primers M1SS and BC2_uni_R was performed on all cDNA. In the source study's methods: Each sample was normalized by randomly selecting 1 million high-quality reads, each carrying a distinct molecular identifier. Reads with shared molecular identifiers were discarded instead of being binned into consensus sequences. MiTCR, set to a Q25 quality threshold and the strictest error-elimination algorithm, was used for CDR3 identification, clonotype clustering and error correction. A nonparametric unseen species model using Euler transformation provided a lower-bound estimate of total TCR beta diversity. TCRdb applied fastp at Q25 and MiXCR to the public reads, then kept only in-frame beta chains. Duplicate CDR3 protein sequences are folded into a single record with the most common DNA and genes. The V and J calls and clone size are TCRdb's, not the authors'. The sample records fewer than 700,000 distinct CDR3 sequences, around half of which are singletons. 20% to 25% of the sample is in the top ten clones.

The cysteine opens and the phenylalanine closes a CDR3 of 11 amino acids. Kept here is only the CDR3 DNA, which spans 33 bases and is read in frame from base 1. From the germline V gene (reference sequence), CDR1 is DFQATT and CDR2 is SNEGSKA. Trimming takes 6 bases from V and 6 bases from J, and the germline ends sit 9 bases apart. On this clonotype: It has no known antigen specificity. Within one base of it there is no much larger clone, and no base qualities were kept.

This receptor was obtained from an elderly man in good health. Specimen: blood. The V and J segments used are TRBV20-1 and TRBJ2-1, with TRBD1 tentatively as D gene (5 bases match). The DNA is as follows: TGCAGTGCACAGGCCGGCAATGAGCAGTTCTTC. This yields the protein CSAQAGNEQFF.